Below, 27 T cell receptor beta chains from the same sample are listed, as sequenced in a study of response to subunit inactivated influenza vaccine. TCRdb processed the RT-PCR reads anew with MiXCR; each CDR3 protein has one entry. The sample records about 520,000 distinct CDR3 sequences, approximately 11% being singletons. The sequenced sample was PBMCs from blood, obtained roughly 46 days after vaccination. Source of these receptors: a man aged 45-60 years who received an inactivated influenza vaccine.

This clonotype was counted a few times. This chain links TRBV4-2 with TRBJ2-2, with 15 bases fitting TRBD2. Germline CDR1 reads LGHNA; CDR2 reads YNFKEQ. This CDR3 has 16 amino acids. V lost 3 bases and J lost 7; bases outside the gene matches: 3. CDR3 region: CASSQSGLAGGGELFF. In nucleotides, the CDR3 is TGTGCCAGCAGCCAGTCGGGACTAGCGGGGGGCGGGGAGCTGTTTTTT.

This chain uses TRBV12-3 or TRBV12-4 with TRBJ2-5; D perhaps matches TRBD2 (5 bases). The CDR3 is 13 residues long. Deletions cut 5 bases from V and 10 bases from J, with 17 bases between. The CDR3 is CASSETILGVQYF. CDR3 DNA: TGTGCCAGCAGTGAGACAATCCTGGGAGTCCAGTACTTC.

In this sample, this clonotype turned up a few times. This chain links TRBV29-1 with TRBJ2-1; possibly TRBD1 for D (6 bases). The CDR3 length is 13 residues. Trimming pared 6 bases from V and 3 bases from J, leaving 12 bases between. In germline, CDR1 is SQVTM, CDR2 ANQGSEA. CDR3 nucleotides: TGCAGCGTAGAGGACAGCGTCTACAATGAGCAGTTCTTC. It encodes CSVEDSVYNEQFF.

This clonotype was detected many times. This chain connects TRBV29-1 to TRBJ2-5; maybe TRBD2 (5 bases). V lost 4 bases and J 0 bases, leaving 12 bases between the germline ends. The CDR3 contains 14 residues. Germline assignment: CDR1 SQVTM and CDR2 ANQGSEA. CDR3 protein: CSVVYGSYQETQYF. CDR3 sequence (DNA): TGCAGCGTTGTCTATGGGAGCTACCAAGAGACCCAGTACTTC.

The chain is built from TRBV24-1 and TRBJ2-1; D gene uncertain. Germline loops: CDR1 KGHDR, CDR2 SFDVKD. Deletions cut 4 bases from V and 10 bases from J, with 13 bases between. The CDR3 is made up of 13 amino acids. As DNA, the CDR3 is TGTGCCACCAGTGACGGACCTCGGGTAGAGCAGTTCTTC. Its protein is CATSDGPRVEQFF.

The sample holds many counts of this clonotype. The chain links TRBV12-3 or TRBV12-4 to TRBJ1-3; D gene unclear. There are 10 residues in the CDR3. The V end was cut by 5 bases, the J end by 6 bases, with 2 bases between. The CDR3 spells CASSLNTIYF. The DNA for the CDR3 is TGTGCCAGCAGTCTAAACACCATATATTTT.

This clonotype was counted a few times. The gene calls are TRBV6-2 or TRBV6-3 and TRBJ2-2; D might be TRBD1 (6 bases). V shed 6 bases and J shed 4 bases, with 15 bases lying between them. Germline V lookup: CDR1 MNHEY, CDR2 SVGEGT. This CDR3 is built from 15 residues. The CDR3: CASRKDRRTTGELFF. As DNA, the CDR3 is TGTGCCAGCAGAAAGGACAGACGAACCACCGGGGAGCTGTTTTTT.

The V and J genes are TRBV20-1 and TRBJ2-7, with TRBD2 as a possible D gene (5 bases). The CDR3 loop spans 13 amino acids. With 5 bases removed from V and 2 bases from J, the gap between germline ends came to 13 bases. The V gene's germline CDR1 is DFQATT and CDR2 SNEGSKA (reference sequence). CDR3 sequence: CSARRGIAYEQYF. The CDR3 nucleotides are TGCAGTGCTCGAAGAGGGATTGCCTACGAGCAGTACTTC.

The genes are TRBV12-3 or TRBV12-4 and TRBJ2-1; perhaps TRBD1 as D (6 bases). Trimming shortened V by 6 bases and J by 13 bases, and 13 bases separated the two germline ends. CDR3 size: 11 residues. As DNA, the CDR3 is TGTGCCAGCAGCCCGATGGGGGCACAGTTCTTC. Residues: CASSPMGAQFF.

This clonotype has only a few counts. This rearrangement joins TRBV7-2 to TRBJ2-1; D remains unclear. Germline V gene data show CDR1 as SGHTA and CDR2 as FQGNSA. The length of the CDR3 is 16 residues. Trimming took off 5 bases at V and 5 bases at J, with 19 bases between the two ends. CDR3 nucleotide sequence: TGTGCCAGCAGCGCTCCCGCCCCCGGCGGTAACAATGAGCAGTTCTTC. Amino acids: CASSAPAPGGNNEQFF.

The chain links TRBV10-2 to TRBJ2-1, with 9 bases matching TRBD2. This CDR3 is 14 amino acids long. Per germline, CDR1 WSHSY and CDR2 SAAADI. The J segment lost 2 bases and the V segment lost 10 bases, leaving 6 bases of the junction unmatched. The CDR3 sequence: CATLAGDAYNEQFF. The CDR3 DNA is TGCGCCACCTTAGCGGGGGACGCCTACAATGAGCAGTTCTTC.

The CDR3 region is CASSQQNIQYF. CDR3 nucleotide sequence: TGTGCCAGCAGTCAACAAAACATTCAGTACTTC. V and J are TRBV6-2 or TRBV6-3 and TRBJ2-4; D ambiguous. Germline V gene data show CDR1 as MNHEY and CDR2 as SVGEGT. The CDR3 length is 11 residues. Trimming took off 5 bases at V and 5 bases at J, with 4 bases between the two ends.

This clonotype came up a few times. This chain joins TRBV6-1 and TRBJ2-1, with TRBD2 matching over 10 bases. The length of the CDR3 is 17 residues. CDR1 is MNHNS, CDR2 SASEGT, per germline. V lost 6 bases and J lost 9; bases outside the gene matches: 17. The CDR3 coding sequence is TGTGCCAGCAGCCATGGGAAACCGGGACTAGCGTATACTGAGCAGTTCTTC. Translated: CASSHGKPGLAYTEQFF.

This clonotype was counted between two and nine times. The V call is TRBV7-6, the J call TRBJ1-2; D may be TRBD1 (5 bases). The CDR3 contains 18 residues. V was clipped by 5 bases and J by 5 bases, with 27 bases between them. The germline V gene has CDR1 SGHVS and CDR2 FNYEAQ. CDR3 in DNA: TGTGCCAGCAGCCCTGGAATAGGGACCGCTCCAAAAGGGTATGGCTACACCTTC. As protein: CASSPGIGTAPKGYGYTF.

The rearrangement joins TRBV5-5 to TRBJ2-1, with 11 positions matching TRBD1. The ends lost 5 bases at V and 6 bases at J; junction bases unmatched: 7. Germline CDR1 and CDR2: SGHKS and YYEKEE (reference sequence). The CDR3 spans 15 residues. CDR3 DNA: TGTGCCAGCAGTCGGGACAGGGGGACTATCAATGAGCAGTTCTTC. Encoded protein: CASSRDRGTINEQFF.

This clonotype was recorded a few times. This rearrangement joins TRBV12-3 or TRBV12-4 to TRBJ2-3; TRBD2 matches 9 bases. The trim removed 5 bases at V and 5 bases at J, leaving 14 bases unmatched. This CDR3 has 17 residues. Written as DNA, the CDR3 is TGTGCCAGCAGTCTCTCGGCAGCGGGGGGCTATAAAGATACGCAGTATTTT. Protein sequence: CASSLSAAGGYKDTQYF.

This clonotype was seen only a few times. This chain joins TRBV27 and TRBJ1-2, with 8 bases fitting TRBD1. Germline CDR1 MNHEY, CDR2 SMNVEV (reference sequence). V lost 4 bases and J lost 4; bases outside the gene matches: 8. This CDR3 is 15 amino acids long. The CDR3 reads CASSYGQGFGYGYTF. Here the CDR3 DNA reads TGTGCCAGCAGTTACGGACAGGGTTTCGGCTATGGCTACACCTTC.

The V gene is TRBV4-1, the J gene TRBJ1-1; perhaps TRBD1 as D (5 bases). The CDR3 extends over 15 amino acids. The ends were cut back, 4 bases at V and 0 bases at J, with 12 bases in the middle. CDR1 and CDR2 (germline): MGHRA, YSYEKL. In nucleotides, the CDR3 is TGCGCCAGCAGCCCCGGGGGTCAAATGAACACTGAAGCTTTCTTT. Its protein product is CASSPGGQMNTEAFF.

This clonotype has only a few counts. The chain's CDR3 is CASNSPSSYEQYF. The CDR3 DNA is TGTGCCAGCAATTCCCCAAGTTCGTACGAGCAGTACTTC. The V and J genes are TRBV28 and TRBJ2-7, with no clear D. V gave up 7 bases and J gave up 4 bases, with 14 bases separating them. The CDR3 extends over 13 amino acids. Per the germline V gene, CDR1 is MDHEN and CDR2 is SYDVKM.

This clonotype was recorded a few times. The rearrangement uses TRBV6-1 and TRBJ1-2; 9 nucleotides agree with TRBD1. The V gene end was trimmed by 6 bases and the J gene end by 8 bases; junction bases not matched to a gene: 13. CDR3 length equals 15 residues. The V gene's germline CDR1 is MNHNS and CDR2 SASEGT. The CDR3 loop is CASSLPPGTGPGYTF. DNA of the CDR3: TGTGCCAGCAGCCTCCCCCCCGGGACAGGGCCAGGCTACACCTTC.

This clonotype has at least ten counts. CDR3 coding DNA: TGTGCCAGCAGTTCCTTCCGAGGCGGGTTCTTC. Protein sequence: CASSSFRGGFF. The chain employs TRBV28 and TRBJ2-1; D call uncertain. V gave up 4 bases and J gave up 15 bases, with 13 bases separating them. The germline gives CDR1 MDHEN, CDR2 SYDVKM. The CDR3 is made up of 11 amino acids.

There are many counts of this clonotype. The chain has TRBV29-1 and TRBJ2-1; 10 bases map to TRBD2. The CDR3 loop spans 16 amino acids. CDR1 is SQVTM, CDR2 ANQGSEA, per germline. With V trimmed by 2 bases and J by 2 bases, 6 bases remained unmatched. CDR3 protein: CSVEPGLAETYNEQFF. The CDR3 DNA reads as TGCAGCGTTGAACCCGGACTAGCGGAAACCTACAATGAGCAGTTCTTC.

Many counts were recorded for this clonotype. V is TRBV6-2 or TRBV6-3 and J is TRBJ1-5, with TRBD1 identical over 7 bases. V was pared by 5 bases and J by 4 bases, with 5 bases of the junction left unmatched. Germline V gene sequence: CDR1 MNHEY, CDR2 SVGEGT. CDR3 length equals 14 residues. Written as DNA, the CDR3 is TGTGCCAGCAGTCCGGGACAGCCTAATCAGCCCCAGCATTTT. As protein: CASSPGQPNQPQHF.

This clonotype was seen only a few times. This chain uses TRBV20-1 with TRBJ2-5; 12 nucleotides match TRBD2. Germline V CDR1 and CDR2: DFQATT, SNEGSKA (reference sequence). The J segment lost 6 bases and the V segment lost 4 bases, leaving 3 bases of the junction unmatched. This CDR3 is 13 amino acids long. DNA of the CDR3: TGCAGTGCTAAGACTAGCGGGAGACAGACCCAGTACTTC. It encodes CSAKTSGRQTQYF.

At least ten counts were recorded for this clonotype. V gene TRBV20-1 combines with J gene TRBJ1-1, with unresolved D. This CDR3 comprises 15 residues. The germline V and J ends were trimmed by 2 bases and 4 bases, with 17 bases remaining between them. The V gene's germline CDR1 is DFQATT and CDR2 SNEGSKA (reference sequence). The CDR3 sequence is CSARPGSHSSTEAFF. The CDR3 DNA reads as TGCAGTGCTAGACCAGGTTCCCATTCTAGCACTGAAGCTTTCTTT.

The genes are TRBV5-6 and TRBJ2-3; D remains ambiguous. Trimming took 9 bases from V and 1 from J, leaving 18 bases between them. Germline values: CDR1 SGHDT, CDR2 YYEEEE. The CDR3 has 15 residues. This CDR3 reads CATSPLWQGTDTQYF. CDR3 DNA sequence: TGTGCCACCTCCCCCCTGTGGCAGGGCACAGATACGCAGTATTTT.

In its sample, this clonotype was seen many times. This rearrangement joins TRBV27 to TRBJ1-5, with a weak D call TRBD1 (5 bases). Germline CDR1 is MNHEY and CDR2 is SMNVEV (reference sequence). This CDR3 comprises 13 residues. V lost 7 bases, J lost 2 bases, and 9 bases lay in between. CDR3 residues: CASTGGGNQPQHF. CDR3 bases: TGTGCCAGCACGGGGGGTGGCAATCAGCCCCAGCATTTT.